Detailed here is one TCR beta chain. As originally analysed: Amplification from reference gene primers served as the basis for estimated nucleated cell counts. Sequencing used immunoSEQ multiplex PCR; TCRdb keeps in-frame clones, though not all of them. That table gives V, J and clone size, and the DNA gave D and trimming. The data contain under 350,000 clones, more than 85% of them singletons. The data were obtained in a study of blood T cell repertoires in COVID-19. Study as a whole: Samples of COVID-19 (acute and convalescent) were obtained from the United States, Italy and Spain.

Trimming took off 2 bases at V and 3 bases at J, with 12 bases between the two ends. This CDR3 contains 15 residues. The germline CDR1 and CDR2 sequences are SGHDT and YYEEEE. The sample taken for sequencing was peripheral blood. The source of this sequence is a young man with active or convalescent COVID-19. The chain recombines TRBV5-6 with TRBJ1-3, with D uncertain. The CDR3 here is CASSLTFRGGNTIYF. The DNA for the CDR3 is TGTGCCAGCAGCTTAACTTTCCGTGGTGGAAACACCATATATTTT. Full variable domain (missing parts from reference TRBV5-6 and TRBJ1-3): DAGVTQSPTHLIKTRGQQVTLRCSPKSGHDTVSWYQQALGQGPQFIFQYYEEEERQRGNFPDRFSGHQFPNYSSELNVNALLLGDSALYLCASSLTFRGGNTIYFGEGSWLTVV.